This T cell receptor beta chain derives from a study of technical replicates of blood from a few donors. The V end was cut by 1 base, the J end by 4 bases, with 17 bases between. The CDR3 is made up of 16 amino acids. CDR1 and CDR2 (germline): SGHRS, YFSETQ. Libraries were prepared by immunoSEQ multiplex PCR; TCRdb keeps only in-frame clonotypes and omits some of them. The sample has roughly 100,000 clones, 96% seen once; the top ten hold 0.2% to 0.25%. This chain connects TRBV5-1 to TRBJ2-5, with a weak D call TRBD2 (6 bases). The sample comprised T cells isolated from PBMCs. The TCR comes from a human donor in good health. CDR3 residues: CASSLFLALGGETQYF. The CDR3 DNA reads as TGCGCCAGCAGCTTGTTTCTAGCGTTGGGTGGAGAGACCCAGTACTTC.